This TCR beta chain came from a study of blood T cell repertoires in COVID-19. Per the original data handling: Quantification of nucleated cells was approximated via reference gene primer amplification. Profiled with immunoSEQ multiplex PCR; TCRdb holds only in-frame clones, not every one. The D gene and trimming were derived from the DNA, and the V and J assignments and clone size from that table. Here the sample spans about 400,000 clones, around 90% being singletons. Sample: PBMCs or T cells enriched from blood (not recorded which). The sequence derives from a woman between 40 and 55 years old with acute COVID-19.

The CDR3 DNA reads TGCGCCAGCAGCTTGCCTCCTAGCGGTAACACCGGGGAGCTGTTTTTT. This translates into CASSLPPSGNTGELFF. The J gene is TRBJ2-2, the V gene TRBV5-1; 7 bases are shared with TRBD2. This CDR3 has 16 residues. The V gene's germline CDR1 is SGHRS and CDR2 YFSETQ. The trim removed 1 base at V and 2 bases at J, leaving 5 bases unmatched.